Included here is one T cell receptor (beta chain) sequence, with context. Other nucleotide sequences from this sample produce the same CDR3. These data come from a study of blood T cell repertoires in COVID-19. Study-wide context: Samples came from the United States, Italy and Spain, spanning acute and convalescent COVID-19. In each case, the material was cDNA or gDNA derived from T cells, B-cell-depleted T cells, or PBMCs.

Germline V lookup: CDR1 SGHRS, CDR2 YFSETQ. Trimming at V came to 3 bases and at J to 4 bases, leaving 0 bases not matched to a gene. The CDR3 is made up of 13 amino acids. Per the authors' pipeline: Researchers report that nucleated cell counts were estimated from reference gene primer amplification. The method was immunoSEQ multiplex PCR; TCRdb's version includes in-frame clones alone and lacks a portion of them. The DNA was the basis for D and trimming; V, J and clone size are from that table. This sample has about 490,000 clones, with around 85% found just once. The gene calls are TRBV5-1 and TRBJ1-1; 10 bases line up with TRBD1. The receptor comes from a human donor in a cohort sampled during active COVID-19. Material for sequencing was peripheral blood. The CDR3 DNA reads as TGCGCCAGCAGCTGGACAGGGGGCACTGAAGCTTTCTTT. As protein: CASSWTGGTEAFF.